Below, 6 T cell receptor beta chains from the same sample are listed, as sequenced in a study of T cells in Graves' hyperthyroidism and ophthalmopathy. Amplified regions were TCR beta CDR3 sequences from RNA transcripts. The study used the HTBI primer set for a first-round RT-PCR of the TCR CDR3. MiXCR was run by TCRdb on the multiplex PCR reads, yielding one entry per CDR3 protein. Of about 610,000 distinct CDR3 sequences detected, around 15% appear once; the ten largest clones hold roughly 3%. The sample was blood. All receptors derive from a middle-aged woman with Graves' ophthalmopathy.

This clonotype was counted many times. The V gene is TRBV30, the J gene TRBJ1-4; D is uncertain. Per the germline V gene, CDR1 is GTSNPN and CDR2 is SVGIG (reference sequence). The length of the CDR3 is 13 residues. With 2 bases removed from V and 7 bases from J, the gap between germline ends came to 11 bases. The CDR3 sequence: CAWSREEFEKLFF. The CDR3 nucleotides are TGTGCCTGGAGTCGGGAGGAATTTGAAAAACTGTTTTTT.

This clonotype was observed at least ten times. CDR3 in amino acids: CASSFGHGNTEAFF. In DNA form, the CDR3 reads TGTGCCAGCAGTTTTGGTCATGGAAACACTGAAGCTTTCTTT. The V gene is TRBV12-3 or TRBV12-4, the J gene TRBJ1-1; D is undetermined. CDR3 length: 14 residues. V was shortened by 3 bases and J by 2 bases, with 10 bases between the two germline ends.

The rearrangement links TRBV15 to TRBJ2-5; 7 nucleotides align to TRBD1. V was clipped by 0 bases and J by 4 bases; unmatched bases: 5. The CDR3 sequence is 15 residues long. Germline CDR1 is LNHNV and CDR2 is YYDKDF (reference sequence). The CDR3 DNA reads TGTGCCACCAGCAGAGAGGCAGGGGGTATAGAGACCCAGTACTTC. This translates into CATSREAGGIETQYF. The full variable domain, in which reference TRBV15 and TRBJ2-5 provide the parts outside the CDR3, is DAMVIQNPRYQVTQFGKPVTLSCSQTLNHNVMYWYQQKSSQAPKLLFHYYDKDFNNEADTPDNFQSRRPNTSFCFLDIRSPGLGDTAMYLCATSREAGGIETQYFGPGTRLLVL.

Many counts were recorded for this clonotype. Here the CDR3 DNA reads TGCGCCAGCAGCTTACAGACAGGGGGTCGCTACGAGCAGTACTTC. Translated, it gives CASSLQTGGRYEQYF. The chain uses TRBV5-1 and TRBJ2-7; 9 nucleotides align to TRBD1. V dropped 2 bases and J dropped 3; count of bases not matched to a gene: 6. This CDR3 spans 15 amino acids. Germline CDR1 and CDR2: SGHRS and YFSETQ. The entire variable domain, with the rest obtained from reference TRBV5-1 and TRBJ2-7, is as follows: KAGVTQTPRYLIKTRGQQVTLSCSPISGHRSVSWYQQTPGQGLQFLFEYFSETQRNKGNFPGRFSGRQFSNSRSEMNVSTLELGDSALYLCASSLQTGGRYEQYFGPGTRLTVT.

This clonotype came up a few times. This chain joins TRBV28 and TRBJ2-6; tentative D call: TRBD1 (6 bases). V gave up 4 bases and J gave up 0 bases, with 19 bases separating them. CDR1 and CDR2 from the germline V gene are MDHEN and SYDVKM. CDR3 length: 19 residues. CDR3 nucleotides: TGTGCCAGCAGTTCCCCCGTCGGTGGGGGCTACTCTGGGGCCAACGTCCTGACTTTC. This sequence encodes CASSSPVGGGYSGANVLTF. Variable domain in full (rest from reference TRBV28 and TRBJ2-6): DVKVTQSSRYLVKRTGEKVFLECVQDMDHENMFWYRQDPGLGLRLIYFSYDVKMKEKGDIPEGYSVSREKKERFSLILESASTNQTSMYLCASSSPVGGGYSGANVLTFGAGSRLTVL.

The V gene is TRBV28, the J gene TRBJ2-2, with D unresolved. This CDR3 is built from 11 residues. The V end lost 10 bases, the J end lost 3 bases, and 6 bases lay between the germline ends. Germline V gene sequence: CDR1 MDHEN, CDR2 SYDVKM. The CDR3 nucleotides are TGTGCCACCCTGGACACCGGGGAGCTGTTTTTT. Translating it yields CATLDTGELFF.